This T cell receptor (beta chain) derives from a study of blood T cell repertoires in COVID-19. As for the study in general: Collection of acute and convalescent COVID-19 samples took place in the United States, Italy and Spain. From T cells, B-cell-depleted T cells, or PBMCs came the material, which was cDNA or gDNA.

In the original processing: Reference gene primer amplification gave estimated nucleated cell counts. TCRdb keeps only in-frame clones here, not all; method: immunoSEQ multiplex PCR. That table is the source of V, J and clone size, and D and trimming were worked out from the DNA. The sample holds approximately 120,000 clones, approximately 90% seen once. The CDR3 runs to 17 residues. CDR1 and CDR2 from the germline V gene are SGHNT and YYREEE (reference sequence). The V and J ends lost 4 bases and 2 bases respectively, with 22 bases between them. The chain carries TRBV5-4 and TRBJ2-7, with D perhaps TRBD1 (6 bases). Sequencing was done on a sample of peripheral blood. This receptor was taken from a human donor with acute or convalescent COVID-19. The donor label of this sample is uncertain. CDR3 DNA sequence: TGTGCCAGCAGCGCAGATGTTTCTAGGGGGTTCGCCTACGAGCAGTACTTC. It specifies CASSADVSRGFAYEQYF.